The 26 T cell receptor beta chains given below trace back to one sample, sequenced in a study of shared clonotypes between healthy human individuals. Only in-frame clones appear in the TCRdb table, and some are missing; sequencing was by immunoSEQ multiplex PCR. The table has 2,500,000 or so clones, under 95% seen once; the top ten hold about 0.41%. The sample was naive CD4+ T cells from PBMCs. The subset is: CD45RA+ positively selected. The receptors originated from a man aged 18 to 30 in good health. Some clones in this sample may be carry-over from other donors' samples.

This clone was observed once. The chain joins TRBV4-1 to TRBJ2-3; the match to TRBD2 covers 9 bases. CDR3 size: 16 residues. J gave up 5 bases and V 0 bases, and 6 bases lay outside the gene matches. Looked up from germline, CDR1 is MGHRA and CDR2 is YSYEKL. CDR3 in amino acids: CASSQDGGRAGDTQYF. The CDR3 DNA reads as TGCGCCAGCAGCCAAGACGGCGGGAGGGCCGGAGATACGCAGTATTTT.

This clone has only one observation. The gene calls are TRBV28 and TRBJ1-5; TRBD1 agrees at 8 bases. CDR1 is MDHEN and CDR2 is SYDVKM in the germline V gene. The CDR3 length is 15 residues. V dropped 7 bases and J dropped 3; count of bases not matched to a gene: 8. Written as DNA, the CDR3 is TGTGCCAGCACCGAAACCAGGGGGCTCAATCAGCCCCAGCATTTT. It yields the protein CASTETRGLNQPQHF.

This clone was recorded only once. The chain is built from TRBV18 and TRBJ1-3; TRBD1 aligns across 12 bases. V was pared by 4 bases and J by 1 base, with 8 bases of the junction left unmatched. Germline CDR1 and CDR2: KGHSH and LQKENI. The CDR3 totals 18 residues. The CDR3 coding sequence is TGTGCCAGCTCACGTTACGGGACAGGGGGCAGTTCTGGAAACACCATATATTTT. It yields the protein CASSRYGTGGSSGNTIYF.

The CDR3: CASSLPTGEKLFF. CDR3 DNA sequence: TGTGCCAGCAGCCTACCGACAGGGGAAAAACTGTTTTTT. The V and J genes are TRBV4-2 and TRBJ1-4; 7 bases align to TRBD1. Germline V lookup: CDR1 LGHNA, CDR2 YNFKEQ. The CDR3 contains 13 residues. Losses at the gene ends were 4 bases for V and 8 bases for J; bases not matched to a gene: 4.

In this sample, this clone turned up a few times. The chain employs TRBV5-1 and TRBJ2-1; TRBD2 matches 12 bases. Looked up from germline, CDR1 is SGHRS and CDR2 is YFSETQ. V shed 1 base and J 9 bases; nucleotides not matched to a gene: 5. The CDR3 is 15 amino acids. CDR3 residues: CASSLLLAGGGEQFF. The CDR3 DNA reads TGCGCCAGCAGCTTGTTGCTAGCGGGAGGGGGTGAGCAGTTCTTC.

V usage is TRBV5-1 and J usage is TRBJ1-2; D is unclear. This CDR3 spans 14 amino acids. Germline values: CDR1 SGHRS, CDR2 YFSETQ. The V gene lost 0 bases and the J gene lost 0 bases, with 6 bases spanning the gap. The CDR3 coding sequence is TGCGCCAGCAGCTTGGTACAACCTAACTATGGCTACACCTTC. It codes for CASSLVQPNYGYTF.

CDR3 nucleotide sequence: TGCAGCGTAGAGGGACAGGGCCAAGAGCAGTACTTC. This sequence encodes CSVEGQGQEQYF. V is TRBV29-1 and J is TRBJ2-5; 9 nucleotides line up with TRBD1. With V trimmed by 6 bases and J by 11 bases, 10 bases remained unmatched. In germline, CDR1 is SQVTM, CDR2 ANQGSEA. The length of the CDR3 is 12 residues.

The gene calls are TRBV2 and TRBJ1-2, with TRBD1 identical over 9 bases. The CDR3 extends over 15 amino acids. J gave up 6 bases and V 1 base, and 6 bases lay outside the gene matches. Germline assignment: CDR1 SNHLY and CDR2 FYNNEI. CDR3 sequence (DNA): TGTGCCAGCAGTGAAGGGACAGGGGTTCTCAATGGCTACACCTTC. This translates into CASSEGTGVLNGYTF.

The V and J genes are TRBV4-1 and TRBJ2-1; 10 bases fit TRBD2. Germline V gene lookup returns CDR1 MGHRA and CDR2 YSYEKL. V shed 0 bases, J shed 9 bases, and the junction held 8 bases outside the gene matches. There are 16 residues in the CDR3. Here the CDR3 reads CASSQDGLAGVGEQFF. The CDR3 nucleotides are TGCGCCAGCAGCCAAGATGGGCTAGCGGGAGTGGGTGAGCAGTTCTTC.

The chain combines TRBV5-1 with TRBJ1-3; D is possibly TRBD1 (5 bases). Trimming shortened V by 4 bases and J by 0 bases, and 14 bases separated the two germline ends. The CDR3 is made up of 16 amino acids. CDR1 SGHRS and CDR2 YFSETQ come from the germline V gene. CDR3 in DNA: TGCGCCAGCAGCCCGCCGGGCGGGGGCTCTGGAAACACCATATATTTT. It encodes CASSPPGGGSGNTIYF.

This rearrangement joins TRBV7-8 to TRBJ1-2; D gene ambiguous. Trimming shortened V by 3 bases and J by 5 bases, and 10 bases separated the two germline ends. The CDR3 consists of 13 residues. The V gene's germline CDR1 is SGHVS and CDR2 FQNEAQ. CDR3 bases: TGTGCCAGCAGCTTTGGCAAGCCATATGGCTACACCTTC. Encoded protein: CASSFGKPYGYTF.

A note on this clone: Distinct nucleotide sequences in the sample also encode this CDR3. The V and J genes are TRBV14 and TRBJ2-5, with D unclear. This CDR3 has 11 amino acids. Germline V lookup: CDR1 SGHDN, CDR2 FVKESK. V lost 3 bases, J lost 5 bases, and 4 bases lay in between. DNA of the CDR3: TGTGCCAGCAGCCACGGGGAGACCCAGTACTTC. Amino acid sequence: CASSHGETQYF.

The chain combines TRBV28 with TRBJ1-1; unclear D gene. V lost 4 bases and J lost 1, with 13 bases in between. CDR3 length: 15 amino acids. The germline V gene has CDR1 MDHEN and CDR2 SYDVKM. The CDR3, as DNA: TGTGCCAGCAGTTCGCCACCCACAGCGAACACTGAAGCTTTCTTT. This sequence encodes CASSSPPTANTEAFF.

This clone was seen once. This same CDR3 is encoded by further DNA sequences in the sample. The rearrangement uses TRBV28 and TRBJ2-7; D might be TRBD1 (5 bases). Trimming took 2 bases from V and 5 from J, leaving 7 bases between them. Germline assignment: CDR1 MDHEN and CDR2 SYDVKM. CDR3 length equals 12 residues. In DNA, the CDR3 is TGTGCCAGCAGTTTACTCAGGGACGAGCAGTACTTC. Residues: CASSLLRDEQYF.

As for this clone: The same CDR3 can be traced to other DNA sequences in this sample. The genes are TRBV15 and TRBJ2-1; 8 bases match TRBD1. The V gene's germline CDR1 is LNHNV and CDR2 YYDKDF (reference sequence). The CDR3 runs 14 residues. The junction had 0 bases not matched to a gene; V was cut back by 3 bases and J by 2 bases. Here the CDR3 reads CATSRDRAYNEQFF. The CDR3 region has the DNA TGTGCCACCAGCAGGGACAGGGCCTACAATGAGCAGTTCTTC.

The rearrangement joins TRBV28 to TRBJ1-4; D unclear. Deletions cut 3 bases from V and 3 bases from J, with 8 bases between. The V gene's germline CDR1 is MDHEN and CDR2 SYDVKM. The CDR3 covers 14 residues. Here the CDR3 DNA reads TGTGCCAGCAGTTTTGTGGCAGCTAATGAAAAACTGTTTTTT. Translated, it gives CASSFVAANEKLFF.

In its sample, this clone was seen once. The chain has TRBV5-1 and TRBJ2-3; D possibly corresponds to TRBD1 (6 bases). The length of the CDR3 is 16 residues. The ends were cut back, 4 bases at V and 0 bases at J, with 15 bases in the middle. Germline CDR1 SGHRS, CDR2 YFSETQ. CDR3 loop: CASSPTQGPSTDTQYF. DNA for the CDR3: TGCGCCAGCAGCCCTACACAGGGTCCCAGCACAGATACGCAGTATTTT.

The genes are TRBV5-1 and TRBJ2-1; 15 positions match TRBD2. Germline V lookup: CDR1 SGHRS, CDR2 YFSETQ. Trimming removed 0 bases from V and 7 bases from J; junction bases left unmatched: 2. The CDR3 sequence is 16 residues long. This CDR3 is CASSLGGTSGRNEQFF. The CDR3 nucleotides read TGCGCCAGCAGCTTGGGTGGGACTAGCGGGAGGAATGAGCAGTTCTTC.

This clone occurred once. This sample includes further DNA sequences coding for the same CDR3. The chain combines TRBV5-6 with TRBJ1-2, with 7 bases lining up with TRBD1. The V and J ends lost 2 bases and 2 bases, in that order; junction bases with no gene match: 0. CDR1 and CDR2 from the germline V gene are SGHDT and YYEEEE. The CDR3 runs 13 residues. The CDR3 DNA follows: TGTGCCAGCAGCTTACAGGGGAACTATGGCTACACCTTC. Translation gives CASSLQGNYGYTF.

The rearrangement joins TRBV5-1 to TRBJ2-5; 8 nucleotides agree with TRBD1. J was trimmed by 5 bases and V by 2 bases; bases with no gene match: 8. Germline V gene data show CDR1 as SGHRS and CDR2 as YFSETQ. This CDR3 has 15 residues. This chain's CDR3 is CASSFGQGMSETQYF. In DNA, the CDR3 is TGCGCCAGCAGCTTTGGACAGGGAATGTCTGAGACCCAGTACTTC.

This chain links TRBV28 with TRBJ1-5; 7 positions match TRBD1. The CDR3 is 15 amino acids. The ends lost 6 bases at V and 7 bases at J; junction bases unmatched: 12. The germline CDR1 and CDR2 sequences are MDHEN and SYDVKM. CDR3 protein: CASSRTGALGQPQHF. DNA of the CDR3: TGTGCCAGCAGCCGCACAGGGGCCCTCGGGCAGCCCCAGCATTTT.

The CDR3 bases are TGTGCCAGCAGCCAAGTCTCAAGAACCTATGGCTACACCTTC. Protein: CASSQVSRTYGYTF. This chain joins TRBV14 and TRBJ1-2; no definite D call. CDR1 is SGHDN and CDR2 is FVKESK in the germline V gene. V was trimmed by 1 base and J by 4 bases, leaving 10 bases between them. The CDR3 totals 14 residues.

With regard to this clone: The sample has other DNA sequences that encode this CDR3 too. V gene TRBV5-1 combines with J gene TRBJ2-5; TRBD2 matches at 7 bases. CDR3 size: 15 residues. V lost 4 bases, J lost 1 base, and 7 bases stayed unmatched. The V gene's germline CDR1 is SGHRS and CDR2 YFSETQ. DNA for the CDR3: TGCGCCAGCAGCGACCCTAGCGGCTCCCAAGAGACCCAGTACTTC. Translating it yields CASSDPSGSQETQYF. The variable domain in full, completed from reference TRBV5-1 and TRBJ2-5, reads KAGVTQTPRYLIKTRGQQVTLSCSPISGHRSVSWYQQTPGQGLQFLFEYFSETQRNKGNFPGRFSGRQFSNSRSEMNVSTLELGDSALYLCASSDPSGSQETQYFGPGTRLLVL.

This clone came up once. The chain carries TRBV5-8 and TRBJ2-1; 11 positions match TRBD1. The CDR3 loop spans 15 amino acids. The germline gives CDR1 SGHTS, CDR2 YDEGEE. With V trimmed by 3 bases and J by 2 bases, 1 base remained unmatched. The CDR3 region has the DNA TGTGCCAGCAGCTGGGGACAGGGGGCCTACAATGAGCAGTTCTTC. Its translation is CASSWGQGAYNEQFF.

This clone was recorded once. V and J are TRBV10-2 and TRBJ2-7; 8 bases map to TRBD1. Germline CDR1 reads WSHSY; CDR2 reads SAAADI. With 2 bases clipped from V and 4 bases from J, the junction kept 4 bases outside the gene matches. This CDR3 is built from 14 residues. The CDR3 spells CASSEPGTGYEQYF. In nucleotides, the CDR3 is TGCGCCAGCAGTGAGCCCGGGACAGGTTACGAGCAGTACTTC.

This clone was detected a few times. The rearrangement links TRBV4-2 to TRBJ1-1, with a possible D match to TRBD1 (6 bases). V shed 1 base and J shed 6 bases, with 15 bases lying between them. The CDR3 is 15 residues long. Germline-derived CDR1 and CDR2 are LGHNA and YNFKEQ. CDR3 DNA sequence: TGTGCCAGCAGCCAAGTGGACAGTCTTGGCGCTGAAGCTTTCTTT. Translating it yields CASSQVDSLGAEAFF.